This TCR beta chain was identified during a study of cytomegalovirus exposure and HLA in healthy donors. Method: immunoSEQ multiplex PCR; TCRdb's copy keeps in-frame clones and lacks some. This sample has under 400,000 clones; 75% to 90% occur once, and the top ten carry under 0.95%. Whole-study findings and limits: With high specificity and sensitivity, the classifier reportedly diagnosed cytomegalovirus status. Among TCR beta chains, those listed as cytomegalovirus-associated numbered under 200. Most sequenced TCRs were rare (though some public TCRs occurred in many donors).

These donors were members of the approximately 110-subject validation cohort, a group separate from the approximately 670-subject first cohort. CDR1 SGHVS and CDR2 FQNEAQ come from the germline V gene. The CDR3 length is 16 residues. Between the trimmed V and J ends, which lost 2 bases and 4 bases, there was a span of 15 bases. Details on this clone: What it binds is unknown.

The sequencing sample was made of PBMCs. J is TRBJ1-5 and V is TRBV7-8, with D possibly TRBD1 on 6 matching bases. The clonotype was recovered from a woman aged 18-29 years in good health and CMV-seronegative. The CDR3 region is CASSLRRGAANQPQHF. For the CDR3, the DNA is TGTGCCAGCAGCTTAAGGCGGGGGGCGGCTAATCAGCCCCAGCATTTT.